This T cell receptor beta chain was documented in a study of T cell responses to AZD1222 COVID-19 vaccine. For the study at large: Second-dose groups at about 4 or about 12 weeks were pooled.

Notes on this clone: What it binds is unknown.

Some clones are missing from TCRdb's copy, which holds only in-frame ones; the method was immunoSEQ multiplex PCR. The profile covers approximately 130,000 clones, with about 92% appearing a single time and approximately 1.1% taken by the ten largest. V dropped 0 bases and J dropped 0 bases, with 6 bases sitting between them. CDR1 and CDR2 from the germline V gene are SGHNT and YYREEE (reference sequence). This CDR3 spans 14 amino acids. Study outcomes and limitations: Donors, mostly white British, included more females; clonal diversity was possibly underestimated. In the spike-specific TCR repertoire, nearly half reportedly target unmutated variant regions. Baseline seropositives among AZD1222 recipients totaled only 5 to 7.

The chain is built from TRBV5-4 and TRBJ1-2, with D unresolved. Material: peripheral blood, obtained on day 0 of AZD1222 vaccination. The TCR sequence derives from an adult in good health. The CDR3 reads CASSLAGTNYGYTF. In nucleotides, the CDR3 is TGTGCCAGCAGCTTGGCCGGCACTAACTATGGCTACACCTTC.